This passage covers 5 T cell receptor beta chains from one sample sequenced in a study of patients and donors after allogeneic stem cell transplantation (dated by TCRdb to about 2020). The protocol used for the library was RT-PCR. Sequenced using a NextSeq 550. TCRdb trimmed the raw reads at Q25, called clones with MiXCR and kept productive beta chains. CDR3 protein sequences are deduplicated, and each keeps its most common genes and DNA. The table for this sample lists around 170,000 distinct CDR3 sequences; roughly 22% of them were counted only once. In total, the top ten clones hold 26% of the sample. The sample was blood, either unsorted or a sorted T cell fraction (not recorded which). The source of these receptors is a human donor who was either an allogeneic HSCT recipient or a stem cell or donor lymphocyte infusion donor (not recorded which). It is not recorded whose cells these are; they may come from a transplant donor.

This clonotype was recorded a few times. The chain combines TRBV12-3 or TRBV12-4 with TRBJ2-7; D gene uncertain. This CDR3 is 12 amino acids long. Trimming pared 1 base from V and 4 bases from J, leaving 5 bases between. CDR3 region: CASSLGLYEQYF. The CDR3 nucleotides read TGTGCCAGCAGTTTAGGACTGTACGAGCAGTACTTC.

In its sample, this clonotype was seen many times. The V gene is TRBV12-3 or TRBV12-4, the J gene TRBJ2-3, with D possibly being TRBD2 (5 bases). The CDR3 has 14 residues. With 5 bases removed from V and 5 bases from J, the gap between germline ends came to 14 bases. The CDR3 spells CASSGGHRGDTQYF. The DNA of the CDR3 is TGTGCCAGCAGTGGCGGCCATCGGGGAGATACGCAGTATTTT.

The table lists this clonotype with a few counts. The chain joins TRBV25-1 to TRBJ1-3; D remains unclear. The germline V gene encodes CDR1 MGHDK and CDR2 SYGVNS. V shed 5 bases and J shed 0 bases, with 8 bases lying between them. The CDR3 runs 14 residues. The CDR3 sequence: CASSSYSSGNTIYF. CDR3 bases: TGTGCCAGCAGTTCCTACAGCTCTGGAAACACCATATATTTT.

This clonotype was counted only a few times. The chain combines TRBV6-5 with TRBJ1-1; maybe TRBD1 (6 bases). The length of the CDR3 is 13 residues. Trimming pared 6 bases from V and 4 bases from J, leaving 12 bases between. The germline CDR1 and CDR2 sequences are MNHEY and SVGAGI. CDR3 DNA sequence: TGTGCCAGCAGCGCAGGGGTTCCCACTGAAGCTTTCTTT. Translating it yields CASSAGVPTEAFF.

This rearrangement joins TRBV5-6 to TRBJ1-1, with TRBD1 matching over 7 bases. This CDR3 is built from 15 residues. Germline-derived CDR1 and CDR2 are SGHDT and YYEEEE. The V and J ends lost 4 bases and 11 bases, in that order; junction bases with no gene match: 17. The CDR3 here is CASSNRDSRTPGAFF. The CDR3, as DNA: TGTGCCAGCAGCAACCGGGACAGTCGTACTCCTGGGGCTTTCTTT.